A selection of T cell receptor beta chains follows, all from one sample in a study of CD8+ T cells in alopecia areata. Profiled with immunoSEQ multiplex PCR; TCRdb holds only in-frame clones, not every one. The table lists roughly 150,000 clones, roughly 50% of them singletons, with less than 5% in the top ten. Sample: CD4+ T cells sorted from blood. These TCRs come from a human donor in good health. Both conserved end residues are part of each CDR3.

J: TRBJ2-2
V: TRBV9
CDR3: CASSPWASGNTGELFF

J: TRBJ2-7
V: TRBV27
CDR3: CASSTRTVPEQYF

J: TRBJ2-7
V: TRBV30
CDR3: CAWKGAYQTYEQYF

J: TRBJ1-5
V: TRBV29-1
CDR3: CSVGGGAGQPQHF

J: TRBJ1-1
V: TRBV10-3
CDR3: CAISASGTGEKAQRAFF

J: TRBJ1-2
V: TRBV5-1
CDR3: CASSPIPAYGYTF

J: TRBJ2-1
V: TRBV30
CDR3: CAWSQGTSGYNEQFF

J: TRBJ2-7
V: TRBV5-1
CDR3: CASSGTGIYEQYF

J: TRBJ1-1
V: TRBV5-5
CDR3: CASSLIRGTEAFF

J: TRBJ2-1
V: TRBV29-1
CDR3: CSVDVVISNEQFF

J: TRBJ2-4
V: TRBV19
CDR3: CASSPGDGAVAKNIQYF

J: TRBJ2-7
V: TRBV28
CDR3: CASSFRLAGGLSYEQYF

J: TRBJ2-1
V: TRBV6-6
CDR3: CASSDTSYNEQFF

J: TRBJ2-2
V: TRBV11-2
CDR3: CASTGWRTKGNSGELFF

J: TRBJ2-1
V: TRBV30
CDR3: CAWSRTSGSGEQFF

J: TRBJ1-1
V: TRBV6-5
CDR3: CASSYSGYAAFF

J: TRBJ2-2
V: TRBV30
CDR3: CAWSLIRGFTGELFF

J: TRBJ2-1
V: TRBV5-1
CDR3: CASSPSGRVAYNEQFF

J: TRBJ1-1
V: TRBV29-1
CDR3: CSAQKNTEAFF

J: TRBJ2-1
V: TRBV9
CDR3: CASSVGGYEQFF

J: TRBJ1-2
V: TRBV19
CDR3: CASRTVTGRGLYGYTF

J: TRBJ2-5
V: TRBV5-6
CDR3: CASSLGTEETQYF

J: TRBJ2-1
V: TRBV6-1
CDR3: CASTSVPLQFF

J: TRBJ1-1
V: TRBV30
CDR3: CAHGRNSGTEAFF

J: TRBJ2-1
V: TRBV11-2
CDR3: CASSLGTSGSKHRLF

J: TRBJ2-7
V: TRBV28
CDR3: CASSAVDRDDYEQYF

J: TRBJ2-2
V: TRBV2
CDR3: CASSVNSNKLFF

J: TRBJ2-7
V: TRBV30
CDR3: CAWNTISPGEQYF

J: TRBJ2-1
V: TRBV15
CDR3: CATSSPGTSGTREQFF

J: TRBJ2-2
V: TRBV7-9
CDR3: CASSPKTLNTGELFF

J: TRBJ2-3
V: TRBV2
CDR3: CASSGPGPGTYF

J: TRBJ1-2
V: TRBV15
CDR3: CATSSRANYGYTF

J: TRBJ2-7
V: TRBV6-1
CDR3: CASRTGSYEQYF

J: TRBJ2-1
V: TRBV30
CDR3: CAWSRDEQFF

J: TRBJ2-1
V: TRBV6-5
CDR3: CASSYGGLAGVNEQFF

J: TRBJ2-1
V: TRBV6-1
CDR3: CASSERGIEQFF

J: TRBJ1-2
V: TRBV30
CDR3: CAWSASQGVTGYTF

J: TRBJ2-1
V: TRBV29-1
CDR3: CSVEEGTVEQFF

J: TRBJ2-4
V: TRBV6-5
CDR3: CASRGGQDKNIQYF

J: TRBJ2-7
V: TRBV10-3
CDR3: CAISERTASSYEQYF

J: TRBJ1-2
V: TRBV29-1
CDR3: CSATGGNYGYTF

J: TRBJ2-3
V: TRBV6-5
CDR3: CASSYGYTQYF

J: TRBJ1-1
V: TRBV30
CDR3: CAWSVRGGRNTEAFF

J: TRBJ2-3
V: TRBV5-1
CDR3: CASSLAGIAGSAQYF

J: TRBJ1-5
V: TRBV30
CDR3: CAWSVQGGQPQHF

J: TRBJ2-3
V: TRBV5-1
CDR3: CASSWTWNPTDTQYF

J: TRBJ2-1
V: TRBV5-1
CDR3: CASSLILGGRPTEQFF

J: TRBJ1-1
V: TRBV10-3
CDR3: CAISESGLGLTEAFF

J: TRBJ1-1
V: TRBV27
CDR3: CASGRQSYTEAFF

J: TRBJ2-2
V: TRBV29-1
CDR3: CSVDRSGNTGELFF